One and the same sample provided the 30 T cell receptor beta chains below, sequenced in a study of shared clonotypes between healthy human individuals. This table comes from immunoSEQ multiplex PCR, and its TCRdb copy is limited to in-frame clones, with some not included. The sample lists some 2 million clones, around 95% seen once, with 0.1% to 0.15% in the top ten. Sequenced: naive CD4+ T cells sorted from blood. Subset: CD45RA+ positively selected. Receptors were obtained from a young man in good health.

The chain combines TRBV10-3 with TRBJ2-3; TRBD1 might be the D (5 bases). CDR1 is ENHRY, CDR2 SYGVKD, per germline. This CDR3 spans 16 amino acids. Trimming removed 0 bases from V and 1 base from J, with 11 bases in between. CDR3 loop: CAISESGAKRTDTQYF. The CDR3 region has the DNA TGTGCCATCAGTGAGTCTGGGGCTAAGCGCACAGATACGCAGTATTTT.

The J gene is TRBJ1-1, the V gene TRBV4-2; D might be TRBD1 (6 bases). V was clipped by 4 bases and J by 1 base, with 16 bases between them. The length of the CDR3 is 16 residues. Germline V gene data show CDR1 as LGHNA and CDR2 as YNFKEQ. The CDR3 region has the DNA TGTGCCAGCAGCCCCTTCACACAGGGAGCGAACACTGAAGCTTTCTTT. Protein sequence: CASSPFTQGANTEAFF.

The chain couples TRBV27 to TRBJ1-1; no reliable D call. Germline V gene data show CDR1 as MNHEY and CDR2 as SMNVEV (reference sequence). The CDR3 length is 12 residues. Between the trimmed V and J ends, which lost 6 bases and 4 bases, there was a span of 9 bases. CDR3 nucleotide sequence: TGTGCCAGCAGGCGTACTCCCACTGAAGCTTTCTTT. This codes for CASRRTPTEAFF.

This clone came up a few times. The chain recombines TRBV6-6 with TRBJ2-7; D is unresolved. The CDR3 is 14 amino acids. Germline assignment: CDR1 MNHNY and CDR2 SVGAGI (reference sequence). Trimming removed 5 bases at V and 1 base at J, with 12 bases between. CDR3 nucleotides: TGTGCCAGCAGTCCTGGGGTCCTTTCCTACGAGCAGTACTTC. Protein product: CASSPGVLSYEQYF.

The chain links TRBV18 to TRBJ2-1; 11 positions match TRBD1. CDR3 length equals 14 residues. Germline V gene sequence: CDR1 KGHSH, CDR2 LQKENI. V lost 5 bases to trimming and J lost 3 bases; unmatched junction nucleotides: 0. CDR3 in DNA: TGTGCCAGCTCAGGGACAGGGGGCTACAATGAGCAGTTCTTC. Its translation is CASSGTGGYNEQFF.

To note about this clone: One end of the junction varies from germline; a read error may be responsible. This chain connects TRBV6-4 to TRBJ2-7; TRBD2 might be the D (7 bases). CDR1 MRHNA and CDR2 SNTAGT come from the germline V gene. The CDR3 loop spans 14 amino acids. The CDR3 here is CASSSPGGFYEQYF. In nucleotides, the CDR3 is TGTGCGAGCAGCTCTCCGGGGGGCTTCTACGAGCAGTACTTC.

The chain employs TRBV11-2 and TRBJ2-7, with D unclear. The germline V gene has CDR1 SGHAT and CDR2 FQNNGV. This CDR3 is built from 14 residues. V was clipped by 1 base and J by 3 bases, with 10 bases between them. The CDR3 is CASSLAGSIYEQYF. The CDR3 region has the DNA TGTGCCAGCAGCTTAGCTGGCTCCATCTACGAGCAGTACTTC.

Notes on this clone: This CDR3 is also generated by other DNA sequences in the sample. The chain combines TRBV9 with TRBJ1-1; maybe TRBD1 (6 bases). V was cut by 0 bases and J by 1 base, with 10 bases left in between. The CDR3 has 15 residues. Germline V gene lookup returns CDR1 SGDLS and CDR2 YYNGEE. The CDR3: CASSVAGGGNTEAFF. CDR3 nucleotide sequence: TGTGCCAGCAGCGTAGCCGGGGGCGGGAACACTGAAGCTTTCTTT.

Of note for this clone: Other DNA sequences within the sample encode an identical CDR3. The chain couples TRBV18 to TRBJ1-3; 10 bases line up with TRBD1. Unmatched junction bases numbered 1, after V lost 4 bases and J lost 1 base. The CDR3 runs 15 residues. CDR1 and CDR2 (germline): KGHSH, LQKENI. The CDR3 is CASSLGQGSGNTIYF. The CDR3 DNA sequence: TGTGCCAGCTCACTGGGACAGGGGTCTGGAAACACCATATATTTT.

V is TRBV10-3 and J is TRBJ2-2; 7 nucleotides align to TRBD2. Germline assignment: CDR1 ENHRY and CDR2 SYGVKD. The CDR3 runs to 13 residues. The J segment lost 4 bases and the V segment lost 7 bases, leaving 3 bases of the junction unmatched. The CDR3 reads CAITGGGTGELFF. CDR3 in DNA: TGTGCCATCACCGGCGGGGGCACCGGGGAGCTGTTTTTT.

For this clone: Other nucleotide sequences from this sample produce the same CDR3. V gene TRBV28 combines with J gene TRBJ1-4, with D uncertain. The CDR3 length is 15 residues. V was pared by 3 bases and J by 0 bases, with 8 bases between. Germline V CDR1 and CDR2: MDHEN, SYDVKM. The DNA for the CDR3 is TGTGCCAGCAGTTTTAGACGCGCAACTAATGAAAAACTGTTTTTT. This gives the protein CASSFRRATNEKLFF.

V is TRBV7-9 and J is TRBJ1-2, with unresolved D. This CDR3 region has 13 residues. In germline, CDR1 is SEHNR, CDR2 FQNEAQ (reference sequence). V gave up 1 base and J gave up 4 bases, with 7 bases separating them. CDR3 DNA: TGTGCCAGCAGCTTAGACGCAAGCTATGGCTACACCTTC. Its translation is CASSLDASYGYTF.

V is TRBV10-2 and J is TRBJ2-5; D is unresolved. The CDR3 runs 14 residues. The germline V gene encodes CDR1 WSHSY and CDR2 SAAADI. V lost 4 bases, J lost 4 bases, and 13 bases lay in between. The CDR3 DNA reads TGCGCCAGCAGTGGGGCCCAATCTCTAGAGACCCAGTACTTC. It yields the protein CASSGAQSLETQYF.

This clone was counted a single time. The J gene is TRBJ2-1, the V gene TRBV19; possible D gene TRBD2, 5 bases. The germline V and J ends were trimmed by 4 bases and 3 bases, with 13 bases remaining between them. The germline gives CDR1 LNHDA, CDR2 SQIVND (reference sequence). This CDR3 is built from 15 residues. This CDR3 reads CASSRLSDNYNEQFF. The CDR3 bases are TGTGCCAGTAGTAGACTATCCGACAACTACAATGAGCAGTTCTTC.

CDR3: CASSLGTSGTQETQYF. DNA for the CDR3: TGTGCCAGCAGTCTCGGGACTAGCGGAACTCAAGAGACCCAGTACTTC. The J gene is TRBJ2-5, the V gene TRBV27; 11 bases fit TRBD2. V shed 5 bases and J 2 bases; nucleotides not matched to a gene: 7. The CDR3 spans 16 residues. Germline V gene sequence: CDR1 MNHEY, CDR2 SMNVEV (reference sequence).

This chain joins TRBV10-3 and TRBJ1-2; perhaps TRBD1 as D (5 bases). The CDR3 loop spans 12 amino acids. Trimming took 10 bases from V and 7 from J, leaving 16 bases between them. CDR1 is ENHRY, CDR2 SYGVKD, per germline. This CDR3 reads CATTPGTGGYTF. The CDR3 DNA reads as TGTGCCACCACCCCGGGCACAGGTGGCTACACCTTC.

V usage is TRBV18 and J usage is TRBJ1-2; no clear D gene. CDR1 KGHSH and CDR2 LQKENI come from the germline V gene. V lost 6 bases, J lost 2 bases, and 10 bases lay in between. The length of the CDR3 is 13 residues. Here the CDR3 reads CASSLEENYGYTF. The CDR3 nucleotides read TGTGCCAGCTCCCTCGAGGAGAACTATGGCTACACCTTC. Drawing the rest from reference TRBV18 and TRBJ1-2, the complete variable domain is NAGVMQNPRHLVRRRGQEARLRCSPMKGHSHVYWYRQLPEEGLKFMVYLQKENIIDESGMPKERFSAEFPKEGPSILRIQQVVRGDSAAYFCASSLEENYGYTFGSGTRLTVV.

This clone was observed a handful of times. Other DNA sequences in this sample translate to the same CDR3. The chain uses TRBV19 and TRBJ1-2; TRBD1 matches 7 bases. The CDR3 runs to 12 residues. Germline V gene lookup returns CDR1 LNHDA and CDR2 SQIVND (reference sequence). Trimming removed 4 bases from V and 5 bases from J; junction bases left unmatched: 1. The CDR3 nucleotides read TGTGCCAGTAGTAAACAGGGGTATGGCTACACCTTC. This translates into CASSKQGYGYTF.

V and J are TRBV13 and TRBJ2-6; the D is unclear. V was trimmed by 2 bases and J by 0 bases, leaving 2 bases between them. CDR1 is PRHDT and CDR2 is FYEKMQ in the germline V gene (reference sequence). The CDR3 loop spans 14 amino acids. CDR3 bases: TGTGCCAGCAGCTTACGCTCTGGGGCCAACGTCCTGACTTTC. Translated, it gives CASSLRSGANVLTF. The whole variable domain, filled in from reference TRBV13 and TRBJ2-6, reads AAGVIQSPRHLIKEKRETATLKCYPIPRHDTVYWYQQGPGQDPQFLISFYEKMQSDKGSIPDRFSAQQFSDYHSELNMSSLELGDSALYFCASSLRSGANVLTFGAGSRLTVL.

This sequence joins TRBV11-2 and TRBJ2-6; TRBD1 is a possible D gene (6 bases). The germline V and J ends were trimmed by 6 bases and 0 bases, with 18 bases remaining between them. The CDR3 contains 18 residues. Germline V gives CDR1 SGHAT, CDR2 FQNNGV. The CDR3 DNA reads TGTGCCAGCAGGGTGTGGGGGCAGGGTTCCTCTGGGGCCAACGTCCTGACTTTC. This sequence encodes CASRVWGQGSSGANVLTF.

The V and J genes are TRBV28 and TRBJ1-1, with unresolved D. Germline CDR1 MDHEN, CDR2 SYDVKM. The CDR3 sequence is 13 residues long. The V gene lost 2 bases and the J gene lost 5 bases, with 9 bases spanning the gap. In DNA, the CDR3 is TGTGCCAGCAGTTTAGAGGGTGTGACTGAAGCTTTCTTT. It codes for CASSLEGVTEAFF.

The genes are TRBV19 and TRBJ2-2, with TRBD2 matching over 13 bases. V trimming: 7 bases; J trimming: 6 bases; junction bases outside the gene matches: 5. Germline V gene lookup returns CDR1 LNHDA and CDR2 SQIVND (reference sequence). The CDR3 consists of 15 residues. The CDR3 reads CASTTGLAGSGELFF. In DNA form, the CDR3 reads TGTGCCAGTACCACGGGACTAGCGGGATCCGGGGAGCTGTTTTTT.

This chain connects TRBV9 to TRBJ2-3; 8 bases fit TRBD1. CDR3 size: 15 residues. CDR1 and CDR2 (germline): SGDLS, YYNGEE. Trimming cost V 0 bases and J 1 base; bases outside gene matches: 1. The CDR3 protein is CASSVEDRGTDTQYF. The CDR3 nucleotides are TGTGCCAGCAGCGTAGAGGACAGGGGCACAGATACGCAGTATTTT.

The chain has TRBV6-5 and TRBJ1-4; tentatively, D is TRBD1 (6 bases). The CDR3 has 15 amino acids. V was pared by 6 bases and J by 8 bases, with 19 bases between. Per the germline V gene, CDR1 is MNHEY and CDR2 is SVGAGI. CDR3 DNA: TGTGCCAGCAGCCGCGGATCGGGGGCTGGCGAAAAACTGTTTTTT. Translating it yields CASSRGSGAGEKLFF.

Notes on this clone: Within the sample, other DNA sequences also encode this same CDR3. CDR3 DNA sequence: TGTGCCAGCAGCTTGGGCGTCTCCTACGAGCAGTACTTC. It is translated as CASSLGVSYEQYF. The chain carries TRBV5-4 and TRBJ2-7; D remains ambiguous. The ends were cut back, 0 bases at V and 0 bases at J, with 4 bases in the middle. The CDR3 loop spans 13 amino acids. The germline CDR1 and CDR2 sequences are SGHNT and YYREEE (reference sequence). The entire variable domain, with the rest obtained from reference TRBV5-4 and TRBJ2-7, is as follows: ETGVTQSPTHLIKTRGQQVTLRCSSQSGHNTVSWYQQALGQGPQFIFQYYREEENGRGNFPPRFSGLQFPNYSSELNVNALELDDSALYLCASSLGVSYEQYFGPGTRLTVT.

The V call is TRBV4-1, the J call TRBJ2-2; 7 positions agree with TRBD1. There are 16 residues in the CDR3. From germline, CDR1 is MGHRA and CDR2 YSYEKL. The ends lost 3 bases at V and 0 bases at J; junction bases unmatched: 4. As DNA, the CDR3 is TGCGCCAGCAGCCACCGAGGGACAGCGAACACCGGGGAGCTGTTTTTT. Its protein is CASSHRGTANTGELFF.

The V and J genes are TRBV7-9 and TRBJ1-6, with D perhaps matching TRBD1 (5 bases). Germline V gives CDR1 SEHNR, CDR2 FQNEAQ (reference sequence). Trimming took off 1 base at V and 5 bases at J, with 12 bases between the two ends. The CDR3 spans 16 residues. The CDR3 region is CASSLDGRVNNSPLHF. In DNA, the CDR3 is TGTGCCAGCAGCTTAGACGGCAGGGTGAATAATTCACCCCTCCACTTT.

This chain links TRBV11-2 with TRBJ1-5; D is unclear. This CDR3 is built from 13 residues. V was cut by 5 bases and J by 6 bases, with 11 bases left in between. Germline V CDR1 and CDR2: SGHAT, FQNNGV. The CDR3 DNA reads TGTGCCAGCAGCCCCTCGGTAGGTCAGCCCCAGCATTTT. Its translation is CASSPSVGQPQHF. Supplemented by reference TRBV11-2 and TRBJ1-5, the full variable domain reads EAGVAQSPRYKIIEKRQSVAFWCNPISGHATLYWYQQILGQGPKLLIQFQNNGVVDDSQLPKDRFSAERLKGVDSTLKIQPAKLEDSAVYLCASSPSVGQPQHFGDGTRLSIL.

This chain joins TRBV7-2 and TRBJ2-3, with no clear D. V was cut by 2 bases and J by 4 bases, with 16 bases left in between. The CDR3 totals 16 residues. CDR1 is SGHTA and CDR2 is FQGNSA in the germline V gene. CDR3 DNA: TGTGCCAGCAGCTTATGGGTCTCATCGGGCCCAGATACGCAGTATTTT. It translates to CASSLWVSSGPDTQYF.

V and J are TRBV7-2 and TRBJ1-1; D is undetermined. The CDR3 length is 14 residues. Germline V gene data show CDR1 as SGHTA and CDR2 as FQGNSA. The V end lost 5 bases, the J end lost 0 bases, and 10 bases lay between the germline ends. This CDR3 reads CASSATALNTEAFF. The CDR3 DNA reads as TGTGCCAGCAGCGCCACCGCCTTGAACACTGAAGCTTTCTTT.